This T cell receptor (beta chain) was recorded in a study of cytomegalovirus exposure and HLA in healthy donors. Whole-study context: The study's early data release held roughly 91 million unique TCRs from HLA-typed donors. Study findings and constraints: The study recorded 160 or so TCR beta chains that were cytomegalovirus-associated.

A multiplex PCR was run with 60 Vbeta primers and 13 Jbeta primers. TCRdb's copy holds only in-frame clones and misses some; the assay was immunoSEQ multiplex PCR. The data contain fewer than 200,000 clones, roughly three quarters of them seen just once; the ten biggest clones take up 6% to 7.5%. From germline, CDR1 is SGHTA and CDR2 FQGTGA. With 6 bases clipped from V and 1 base from J, the junction kept 4 bases outside the gene matches. The CDR3 length is 15 residues. This clone was seen only a few times. Its antigen is not known. V gene TRBV7-3 combines with J gene TRBJ2-5; TRBD2 aligns across 11 bases. The sequenced sample was PBMCs. This TCR came from a man aged 35 to 55 in good health and CMV-seropositive. The CDR3 DNA reads TGTGCCAGCAGTTTAGCGGGGGGGAGCCAAGAGACCCAGTACTTC. Amino acids: CASSLAGGSQETQYF.